This T cell receptor delta chain was identified during a study of Vδ1+ human thymocytes. Overall study findings and caveats: Thymic TRG and TRD repertoires appeared highly polyclonal.

On this clone itself: Its specificity is unknown.

Extracted RNA was reverse transcribed into cDNA. CDR3 amplicons came from multiplex PCR with pooled V-gene forward and constant-region reverse primers. TCRdb re-called the multiplex PCR reads via CATT. The table has about 58,000 delta-chain clones, roughly 16% seen once. The CDR3 loop spans 23 amino acids. Germline V CDR1 and CDR2: TSWWSYY, QGS. V was cut by 3 bases and J by 1 base, with 36 bases left in between. This TCR derives from a girl less than two years old who had congenital heart surgery. V is TRDV1 and J is TRDJ1, with a weak D call TRDD3 (6 bases). The sequenced material came from Vdelta1+ gamma-delta thymocytes from the thymus. Noted subset: FACS-sorted CD3+ TCRalphabeta- TCRVdelta1+ TCRVdelta2- thymocytes. The CDR3 DNA reads as TGTGCTCTTGGGGAGGGGGAAAGGAATTCTCTACGTGCTGCCTGGAAGGGCACCGATAAACTCATCTTT. Its protein product is CALGEGERNSLRAAWKGTDKLIF.